Each of the 7 T cell receptor beta chains below was sequenced from the same sample in a study of T cell repertoires in cytomegalovirus infection. Each CDR3 protein gets one entry after TCRdb re-called the reads with MiXCR. This table holds about a million distinct CDR3 sequences, about a third found once. Their cognate antigens are unknown. Sample: cultured CD8+ T cells from PBMCs, taken from culture after CMV antigen stimulation. These receptors were collected from a human donor in good health (CMV status not recorded). Some clones in this sample may be carry-over from other donors' samples.

The CDR3 nucleotides are TGTGCCAGCAGCCAAGCGACTGGTGAGCAGTTCTTC. Amino acids: CASSQATGEQFF. V gene TRBV3-1 combines with J gene TRBJ2-1; unclear D gene. Trimming cost V 1 base and J 9 bases, with 7 bases left between them. The CDR3 runs to 12 residues. Germline CDR1 LGHDT, CDR2 YNNKEL (reference sequence).

V gene TRBV2 combines with J gene TRBJ2-1, with 8 bases aligning to TRBD2. The J segment lost 5 bases and the V segment lost 6 bases, leaving 6 bases of the junction unmatched. The germline CDR1 and CDR2 sequences are SNHLY and FYNNEI. The CDR3 runs to 14 residues. DNA of the CDR3: TGTGCCAGCAGCTCCGGGGGGGTCGACAATGAGCAGTTCTTC. As protein: CASSSGGVDNEQFF.

Details on this clonotype: Relative to the germline gene, one junction end is altered; a read error may explain this. The DNA of the CDR3 is TGTGCCAGCAGTTTTTTGCTGGGGGACCGAGCGGGTCCGGGACAGGAGATCGCCGGGGAGCCGTTTTTT. Translating gives CASSFLLGDRAGPGQEIAGEPFF. The J gene is TRBJ2-2, the V gene TRBV12-3 or TRBV12-4; 8 nucleotides align to TRBD1. The CDR3 runs 23 residues.

The chain couples TRBV7-6 to TRBJ1-2; 7 bases fit TRBD1. Germline V gene lookup returns CDR1 SGHVS and CDR2 FNYEAQ. The CDR3 is 11 amino acids. The junction had 5 bases not matched to a gene; V was cut back by 6 bases and J by 10 bases. CDR3 DNA sequence: TGTGCCAGCAGTCGGGGACAGCCCTACACCTTC. This encodes CASSRGQPYTF. Full variable domain (remainder filled in from reference TRBV7-6 and TRBJ1-2): GAGVSQSPRYKVTKRGQDVALRCDPISGHVSLYWYRQALGQGPEFLTYFNYEAQQDKSGLPNDRFSAERPEGSISTLTIQRTEQRDSAMYRCASSRGQPYTFGSGTRLTVV.

This rearrangement joins TRBV12-3 or TRBV12-4 to TRBJ1-4, with TRBD1 matching 10 bases. V was pared by 6 bases and J by 5 bases, with 9 bases of the junction left unmatched. This CDR3 has 16 residues. In DNA form, the CDR3 reads TGTGCCAGCAGCTTCGACCTGGGACAGGGGAATGAAAAACTGTTTTTT. Encoded protein: CASSFDLGQGNEKLFF.

The chain carries TRBV19 and TRBJ2-1, with 9 bases that match TRBD1. Germline CDR1 LNHDA, CDR2 SQIVND (reference sequence). The CDR3 is 16 amino acids. The J segment lost 0 bases and the V segment lost 5 bases, leaving 5 bases of the junction unmatched. CDR3 in DNA: TGTGCCAGTAGTCTTGGACAGGGGAGCTCCTACAATGAGCAGTTCTTC. It encodes CASSLGQGSSYNEQFF.

This clonotype has more than one count but fewer than ten. V gene TRBV14 combines with J gene TRBJ1-1; D gene ambiguous. The CDR3 length is 12 residues. Germline V gives CDR1 SGHDN, CDR2 FVKESK. With 4 bases removed from V and 7 bases from J, the gap between germline ends came to 10 bases. CDR3 in amino acids: CASSPAEREAFF. The CDR3 DNA reads TGTGCCAGCAGCCCCGCTGAGCGTGAAGCTTTCTTT.